This passage covers 23 T cell receptor beta chains from one sample sequenced in a study of identical twins. TCRdb re-derived calls from the 5' RACE reads in MiXCR, one entry per CDR3 protein. The sample consists of approximately 530,000 distinct CDR3 sequences, more than 20% of them appearing once. These same data were also listed under a study on yellow fever vaccine responses in identical twins.

Specimen: CD4+ T cells sorted from blood. Source of these receptors: a young woman in good health.

The chain combines TRBV7-9 with TRBJ2-2, with D unresolved. The CDR3 is 15 amino acids. The germline V gene encodes CDR1 SEHNR and CDR2 FQNEAQ (reference sequence). Trimming removed 1 base at V and 0 bases at J, with 6 bases between. The CDR3 is CASSLVSPNTGELFF. For the CDR3, the DNA is TGTGCCAGCAGCTTAGTCAGTCCGAACACCGGGGAGCTGTTTTTT.

This chain joins TRBV27 and TRBJ2-6, with D possibly TRBD1 on 5 matching bases. This CDR3 region has 18 residues. Trimming took 0 bases from V and 4 from J, leaving 16 bases between them. Germline V gene sequence: CDR1 MNHEY, CDR2 SMNVEV (reference sequence). CDR3 region: CASSLSAGLPLGANVLTF. CDR3 nucleotide sequence: TGTGCCAGCAGTTTATCGGCAGGGCTGCCTCTCGGGGCCAACGTCCTGACTTTC.

This rearrangement joins TRBV2 to TRBJ2-1; D unresolved. V was trimmed by 7 bases and J by 9 bases, leaving 16 bases between them. Germline V gene sequence: CDR1 SNHLY, CDR2 FYNNEI. The CDR3 spans 13 residues. The CDR3 DNA follows: TGTGCCAGCATCCAGAACCTGCGAGGTGAGCAGTTCTTC. This gives the protein CASIQNLRGEQFF.

The rearrangement uses TRBV20-1 and TRBJ2-1; weak D call: TRBD1 (5 bases). V was cut by 1 base and J by 5 bases, with 15 bases left in between. Germline V lookup: CDR1 DFQATT, CDR2 SNEGSKA (reference sequence). CDR3 length: 15 amino acids. CDR3 sequence: CSARGGLTYNNEQFF. The CDR3 nucleotides read TGCAGTGCTAGAGGGGGCCTCACCTACAACAATGAGCAGTTCTTC.

This clonotype was seen a handful of times. The V gene is TRBV18, the J gene TRBJ2-3; either TRBD1 or TRBD2 may fit D (5 bases each). Trimming took 6 bases from V and 2 from J, leaving 12 bases between them. Germline lookup yields CDR1 KGHSH and CDR2 LQKENI. This CDR3 comprises 14 residues. DNA of the CDR3: TGTGCCAGCTCGCCCGGGACCATCACAGATACGCAGTATTTT. Translation gives CASSPGTITDTQYF.

This chain joins TRBV20-1 and TRBJ2-7, with 9 bases aligning to TRBD2. CDR1 is DFQATT, CDR2 SNEGSKA, per germline (reference sequence). V shed 0 bases, J shed 4 bases, and the junction held 7 bases outside the gene matches. The CDR3 covers 15 residues. The CDR3 here is CSARDGAGGVYEQYF. CDR3 nucleotides: TGCAGTGCTAGAGATGGGGCGGGAGGGGTTTACGAGCAGTACTTC.

This clonotype showed up just a few times. The gene calls are TRBV20-1 and TRBJ2-5; the D is unclear. The CDR3 consists of 12 residues. V lost 4 bases to trimming and J lost 0 bases, with 6 bases between them. The germline CDR1 and CDR2 sequences are DFQATT and SNEGSKA (reference sequence). The DNA of the CDR3 is TGCAGTGCTAAAGCGTACCAAGAGACCCAGTACTTC. Its protein is CSAKAYQETQYF.

This clonotype has a handful of counts. V is TRBV6-5 and J is TRBJ2-3, with TRBD2 matching over 12 bases. This CDR3 has 16 amino acids. The trim removed 4 bases at V and 4 bases at J, leaving 6 bases unmatched. Germline values: CDR1 MNHEY, CDR2 SVGAGI. CDR3 protein: CASSSWLAGGPDTQYF. CDR3 DNA sequence: TGTGCCAGCAGTTCCTGGCTAGCGGGGGGGCCAGATACGCAGTATTTT.

This clonotype was counted at least ten times. This chain connects TRBV12-3 or TRBV12-4 to TRBJ2-6; D unresolved. V was cut by 1 base and J by 3 bases, with 10 bases left in between. The length of the CDR3 is 16 residues. The CDR3 reads CASSLGRRIGANVLTF. The CDR3 region has the DNA TGTGCCAGCAGTTTAGGGCGAAGGATTGGGGCCAACGTCCTGACTTTC.

In its sample, this clonotype was seen a few times. V is TRBV3-1 and J is TRBJ2-4, with a weak D call TRBD2 (5 bases). The CDR3 runs 15 residues. V was pared by 1 base and J by 3 bases, with 10 bases between. The germline V gene has CDR1 LGHDT and CDR2 YNNKEL (reference sequence). In DNA, the CDR3 is TGTGCCAGCAGCCAAGTTGACGGGGTCAAAAACATTCAGTACTTC. The encoded protein is CASSQVDGVKNIQYF.

This clonotype is a singleton in its sample. This rearrangement joins TRBV5-5 to TRBJ1-2; 10 bases agree with TRBD1. Germline-derived CDR1 and CDR2 are SGHKS and YYEKEE (reference sequence). The trim removed 4 bases at V and 5 bases at J, leaving 8 bases unmatched. The CDR3 is 15 amino acids. The CDR3 sequence is CASSPTGQGPYGYTF. In DNA, the CDR3 is TGTGCCAGCAGCCCTACGGGACAGGGGCCTTATGGCTACACCTTC.

The chain is built from TRBV3-1 and TRBJ2-1, with D perhaps TRBD1 (5 bases). There are 15 residues in the CDR3. CDR1 is LGHDT and CDR2 is YNNKEL in the germline V gene (reference sequence). Trimming took 3 bases from V and 5 from J, leaving 14 bases between them. The CDR3 coding sequence is TGTGCCAGCAGCCAGATGCCAGGGAAAAACAATGAGCAGTTCTTC. It encodes CASSQMPGKNNEQFF.

This clonotype was picked up a small number of times. The chain joins TRBV6-2 or TRBV6-3 to TRBJ2-2; 7 bases are a match to TRBD1. The trim removed 6 bases at V and 0 bases at J, leaving 4 bases unmatched. Germline values: CDR1 MNHEY, CDR2 SVGEGT. The CDR3 covers 15 residues. CDR3 in amino acids: CASSRQGPNTGELFF. The CDR3 nucleotides are TGTGCCAGCAGCCGACAGGGTCCGAACACCGGGGAGCTGTTTTTT.

The CDR3 reads CASSPMAGQGGYEQYF. The CDR3 DNA follows: TGTGCCAGCAGCCCTATGGCGGGACAGGGTGGGTACGAGCAGTACTTC. The chain couples TRBV28 to TRBJ2-7, with TRBD1 identical over 9 bases. Germline-derived CDR1 and CDR2 are MDHEN and SYDVKM. The CDR3 spans 16 residues. Germline trimming cut 6 bases from V and 4 bases from J; bases unmatched to any gene: 13.

This clonotype showed up just a few times. This sequence joins TRBV20-1 and TRBJ1-5; 8 bases are shared with TRBD1. The J segment lost 0 bases and the V segment lost 1 base, leaving 14 bases of the junction unmatched. The CDR3 sequence is 19 residues long. Germline values: CDR1 DFQATT, CDR2 SNEGSKA (reference sequence). CDR3 amino acids: CSARGRGRGQFNSNQPQHF. CDR3 nucleotides: TGCAGTGCTAGAGGGCGGGGCAGGGGGCAGTTCAATAGCAATCAGCCCCAGCATTTT.

The V and J genes are TRBV20-1 and TRBJ2-1, with D perhaps TRBD2 (5 bases). V lost 7 bases, J lost 6 bases, and 10 bases lay in between. The CDR3 length is 11 residues. Germline V gene lookup returns CDR1 DFQATT and CDR2 SNEGSKA (reference sequence). Here the CDR3 reads CSGWRANEQFF. In DNA form, the CDR3 reads TGCAGTGGCTGGCGGGCCAATGAGCAGTTCTTC.

V usage is TRBV4-1 and J usage is TRBJ2-3; D ambiguous. The germline gives CDR1 MGHRA, CDR2 YSYEKL. V was pared by 4 bases and J by 6 bases, with 11 bases between. The CDR3 covers 13 residues. CDR3 nucleotide sequence: TGCGCCAGCAGCCTCCAGCCGCGGGATACGCAGTATTTT. This codes for CASSLQPRDTQYF.

This clonotype appeared a few times. V usage is TRBV11-2 and J usage is TRBJ2-7, with a possible D match to TRBD2 (6 bases). The V end was cut by 4 bases, the J end by 2 bases, with 15 bases between. CDR1 and CDR2 from the germline V gene are SGHAT and FQNNGV. The CDR3 is 15 amino acids. The DNA for the CDR3 is TGTGCCAGCAGCTCCCAACTGGGAGGTCCCTACGAGCAGTACTTC. Amino acid sequence: CASSSQLGGPYEQYF.

The V call is TRBV12-3 or TRBV12-4, the J call TRBJ2-1; 9 positions agree with TRBD1. The V gene end was trimmed by 2 bases and the J gene end by 5 bases; junction bases not matched to a gene: 7. This CDR3 has 16 amino acids. In DNA, the CDR3 is TGTGCCAGCAGTTTACAAACAGGGGGCGGGAACAATGAGCAGTTCTTC. Its protein product is CASSLQTGGGNNEQFF.

This clonotype was counted a few times. The J gene is TRBJ2-3, the V gene TRBV27; perhaps TRBD1 as D (5 bases). Trimming left V 7 bases short and J 5 bases short, with 10 bases between. The CDR3 runs 12 residues. CDR1 and CDR2 (germline): MNHEY, SMNVEV (reference sequence). The CDR3 region has the DNA TGTGCCAGCATCTCGCAGGGAGATACGCAGTATTTT. Protein sequence: CASISQGDTQYF.

This clonotype was detected only a few times. This chain links TRBV6-6 with TRBJ1-5; no firm D call. The CDR3 is 14 amino acids. Germline CDR1 MNHNY, CDR2 SVGAGI (reference sequence). V dropped 2 bases and J dropped 7 bases, with 12 bases sitting between them. The CDR3 region has the DNA TGTGCCAGCAGTTACCTTTGGAAGGGCCAGCCCCAGCATTTT. Its protein is CASSYLWKGQPQHF.

On this clonotype itself: An end of the junction differs from the germline gene, which may be a read error. The chain employs TRBV10-3 and TRBJ2-1; no clear D. This CDR3 region has 14 residues. CDR1 and CDR2 from the germline V gene are ENHRY and SYGVKD. The DNA for the CDR3 is TGTGCCATCAGTGCTGCGGAACTTAACAATGAGCATTTCTTC. The encoded protein is CAISAAELNNEHFF.

This CDR3 reads CASSFRTSGFRYNEQFF. The CDR3 coding sequence is TGTGCCAGCAGTTTCAGGACTAGCGGGTTCCGCTACAATGAGCAGTTCTTC. This rearrangement joins TRBV12-3 or TRBV12-4 to TRBJ2-1; 11 positions match TRBD2. J gave up 3 bases and V 3 bases, and 7 bases lay outside the gene matches. The CDR3 extends over 17 amino acids.